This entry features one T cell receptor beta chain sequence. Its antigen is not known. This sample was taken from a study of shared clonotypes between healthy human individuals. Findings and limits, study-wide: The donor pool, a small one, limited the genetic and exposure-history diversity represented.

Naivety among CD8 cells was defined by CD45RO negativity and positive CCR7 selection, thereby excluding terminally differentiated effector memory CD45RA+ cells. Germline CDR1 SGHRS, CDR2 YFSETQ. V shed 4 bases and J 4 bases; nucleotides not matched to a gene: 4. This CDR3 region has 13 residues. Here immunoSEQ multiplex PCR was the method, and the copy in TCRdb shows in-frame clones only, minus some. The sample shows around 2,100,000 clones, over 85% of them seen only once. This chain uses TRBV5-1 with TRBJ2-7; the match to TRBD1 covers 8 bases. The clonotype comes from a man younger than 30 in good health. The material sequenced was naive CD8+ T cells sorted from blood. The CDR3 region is CASSETGDYEQYF. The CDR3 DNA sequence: TGCGCCAGCAGCGAGACAGGGGATTACGAGCAGTACTTC.